This T cell receptor (beta chain) was found in a study of T cells in Graves' hyperthyroidism and ophthalmopathy. Study-wide points: Ophthalmopathy was model-predicted a median around 6.1 months pre-onset. Stable hyperthyroidism was told apart from ophthalmopathy by a model built on 13 V-J features.

TCR beta CDR3 sequences were amplified from RNA transcripts. An initial round of RT-PCR targeting the TCR CDR3 relied on the HTBI primer set. Each CDR3 protein is one row after TCRdb ran MiXCR on the multiplex PCR reads. The table shows 700,000 to 850,000 distinct CDR3 sequences, with around a third occurring only once. Details on this clonotype: Its antigen is undetermined.

V dropped 4 bases and J dropped 0 bases, with 13 bases sitting between them. This CDR3 is 16 amino acids long. CDR1 LGHNA and CDR2 YNFKEQ come from the germline V gene. Reasons for excluding patients were uncontrolled infection, other autoimmune disease, pregnancy or lactation. Every diagnosis used clinical symptoms, serum thyroxine and TRAb, thyroid ultrasound and orbital computed tomography. This sequence joins TRBV4-2 and TRBJ1-5; D possibly corresponds to TRBD1 (5 bases). The sample was blood. The receptor was isolated from a woman between 40 and 50 years old with Graves' hyperthyroidism. The CDR3 protein is CASSRDGGDSNQPQHF. The CDR3 DNA reads TGTGCCAGCAGCCGTGATGGGGGGGATAGCAATCAGCCCCAGCATTTT.